This T cell receptor (beta chain) derives from a study of shared clonotypes between healthy human individuals. Sequenced by immunoSEQ multiplex PCR; TCRdb stores in-frame clones only, minus some. The sample gives roughly 2.1 million clones, under 95% of which show up once; roughly 1.7% is in the top ten. Terminally differentiated effector memory CD45RA+ cells were excluded from the naive CD8 cells, which were CD45RO-negative and positively selected for CCR7. This CDR3 is built from 13 residues. The V gene lost 6 bases and the J gene lost 4 bases, with 13 bases spanning the gap. Germline V CDR1 and CDR2: SEHNR, FQNEAQ (reference sequence).

The sequencing input was naive CD8+ T cells from PBMCs. The chain has TRBV7-9 and TRBJ2-7, with D possibly matching TRBD2 (5 bases). The source is a man aged 18 to 29 in good health. Some clones in this sample may be carry-over from other donors' samples. The CDR3 DNA sequence: TGTGCCAGCAGAAAAGACGGGGAATACGAGCAGTACTTC. This sequence encodes CASRKDGEYEQYF.